This entry features one TCR beta chain sequence. The data belong to a study of technical replicates of blood from four donors. CDR1 and CDR2 from the germline V gene are LGHNA and YNFKEQ. CDR3 length: 15 residues. V lost 0 bases and J lost 2; bases outside the gene matches: 3. The data were produced by immunoSEQ multiplex PCR, yet TCRdb's version contains in-frame clones alone and is incomplete. Of over 55,000 clones in the sample, more than 85% were seen once. V is TRBV4-2 and J is TRBJ2-7; 8 nucleotides align to TRBD2. The receptor's source is a human donor in good health. Some clones in this sample may be carry-over from other donors' samples. Sequencing was performed on PBMCs. CDR3 amino acids: CASSQESGGPYEQYF. CDR3 nucleotide sequence: TGTGCCAGCAGCCAAGAGAGCGGGGGTCCCTACGAGCAGTACTTC.